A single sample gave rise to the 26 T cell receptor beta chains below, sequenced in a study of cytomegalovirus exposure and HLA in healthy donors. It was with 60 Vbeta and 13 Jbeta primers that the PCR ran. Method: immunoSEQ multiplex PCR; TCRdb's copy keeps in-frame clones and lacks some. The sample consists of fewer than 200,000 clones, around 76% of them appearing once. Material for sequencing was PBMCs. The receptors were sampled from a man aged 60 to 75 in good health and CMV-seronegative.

CDR3 in amino acids: CASSIGTATASDTQYF. The CDR3 nucleotides read TGCGCCAGCAGCATAGGGACAGCGACGGCGTCAGATACGCAGTATTTT. The chain couples TRBV5-1 to TRBJ2-3; 7 nucleotides align to TRBD1. Germline loops: CDR1 SGHRS, CDR2 YFSETQ. The junction had 12 bases not matched to a gene; V was cut back by 4 bases and J by 4 bases. The CDR3 contains 16 residues.

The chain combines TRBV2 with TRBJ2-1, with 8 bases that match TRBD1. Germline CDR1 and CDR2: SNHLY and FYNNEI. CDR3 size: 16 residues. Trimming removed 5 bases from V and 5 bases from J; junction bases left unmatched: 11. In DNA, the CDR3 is TGTGCCAGCAGTCAACAGGGGGAGGCGTGGAACAATGAGCAGTTCTTC. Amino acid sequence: CASSQQGEAWNNEQFF.

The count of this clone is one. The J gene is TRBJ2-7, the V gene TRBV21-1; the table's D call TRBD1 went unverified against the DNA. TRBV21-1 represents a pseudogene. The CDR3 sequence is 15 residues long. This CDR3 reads CASSKDRGVSYEQYF. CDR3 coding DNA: TGTGCCAGCAGCAAAGACAGGGGGGTCTCCTACGAGCAGTACTTC.

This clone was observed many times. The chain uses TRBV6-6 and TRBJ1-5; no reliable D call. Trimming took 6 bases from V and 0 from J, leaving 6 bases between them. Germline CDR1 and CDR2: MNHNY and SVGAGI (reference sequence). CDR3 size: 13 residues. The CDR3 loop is CASRQISNQPQHF. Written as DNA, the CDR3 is TGTGCCAGCAGACAGATTAGCAATCAGCCCCAGCATTTT.

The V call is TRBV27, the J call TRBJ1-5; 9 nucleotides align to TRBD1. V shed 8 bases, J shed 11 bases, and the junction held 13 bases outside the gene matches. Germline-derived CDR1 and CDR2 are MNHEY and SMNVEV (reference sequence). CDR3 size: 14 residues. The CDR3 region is CASGTGPFPVAQHF. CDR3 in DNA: TGTGCCAGCGGGACAGGGCCCTTTCCCGTGGCCCAGCATTTT.

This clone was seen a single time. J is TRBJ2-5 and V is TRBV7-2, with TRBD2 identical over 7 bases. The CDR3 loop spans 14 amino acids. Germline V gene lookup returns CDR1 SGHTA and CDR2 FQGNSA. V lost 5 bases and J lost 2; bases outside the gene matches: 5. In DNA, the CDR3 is TGTGCCAGCAGCAAAGGGAGGGGACAAGAGACCCAGTACTTC. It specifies CASSKGRGQETQYF. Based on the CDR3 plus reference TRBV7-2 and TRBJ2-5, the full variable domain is GAGVSQSPSNKVTEKGKDVELRCDPISGHTALYWYRQSLGQGLEFLIYFQGNSAPDKSGLPSDRFSAERTGGSVSTLTIQRTQQEDSAVYLCASSKGRGQETQYFGPGTRLLVL.

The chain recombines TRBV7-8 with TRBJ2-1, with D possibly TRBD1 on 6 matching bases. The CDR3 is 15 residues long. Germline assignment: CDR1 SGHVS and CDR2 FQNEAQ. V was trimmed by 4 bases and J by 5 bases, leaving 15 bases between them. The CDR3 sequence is CASSSRGTGNNEQFF. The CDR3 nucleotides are TGTGCCAGCAGCTCGAGGGGGACGGGTAACAATGAGCAGTTCTTC. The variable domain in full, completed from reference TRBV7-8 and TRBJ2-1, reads GAGVSQSPRYKVAKRGQDVALRCDPISGHVSLFWYQQALGQGPEFLTYFQNEAQLDKSGLPSDRFFAERPEGSVSTLKIQRTQQEDSAVYLCASSSRGTGNNEQFFGPGTRLTVL.

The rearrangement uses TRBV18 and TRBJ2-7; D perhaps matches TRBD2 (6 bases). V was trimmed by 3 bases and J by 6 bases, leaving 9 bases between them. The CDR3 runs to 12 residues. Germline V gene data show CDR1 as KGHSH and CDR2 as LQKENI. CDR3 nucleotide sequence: TGTGCCAGCTCACCCCAGGGAGGCGAGCAGTACTTC. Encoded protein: CASSPQGGEQYF.

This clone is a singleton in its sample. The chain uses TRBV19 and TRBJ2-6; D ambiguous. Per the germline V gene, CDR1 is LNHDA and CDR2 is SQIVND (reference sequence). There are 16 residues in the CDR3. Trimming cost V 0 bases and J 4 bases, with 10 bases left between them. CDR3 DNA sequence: TGTGCCAGTAGTATAGACCGGCTGGAGGGGGCCAACGTCCTGACTTTC. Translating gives CASSIDRLEGANVLTF.

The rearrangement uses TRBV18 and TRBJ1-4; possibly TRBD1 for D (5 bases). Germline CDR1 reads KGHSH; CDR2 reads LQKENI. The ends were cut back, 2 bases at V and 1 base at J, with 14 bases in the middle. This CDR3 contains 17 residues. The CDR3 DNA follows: TGTGCCAGCTCACCAACGGACATCGCCGAAACTAATGAAAAACTGTTTTTT. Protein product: CASSPTDIAETNEKLFF.

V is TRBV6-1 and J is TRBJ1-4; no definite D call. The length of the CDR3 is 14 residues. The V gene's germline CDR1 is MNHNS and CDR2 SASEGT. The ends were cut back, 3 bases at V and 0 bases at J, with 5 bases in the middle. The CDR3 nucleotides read TGTGCCAGCAGTGAGGGAGCAACTAATGAAAAACTGTTTTTT. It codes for CASSEGATNEKLFF.

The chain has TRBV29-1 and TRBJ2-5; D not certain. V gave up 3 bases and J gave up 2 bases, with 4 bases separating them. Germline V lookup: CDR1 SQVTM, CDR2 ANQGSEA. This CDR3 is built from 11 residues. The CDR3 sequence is CSVDSQETQYF. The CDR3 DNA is TGCAGCGTTGACTCGCAAGAGACCCAGTACTTC.

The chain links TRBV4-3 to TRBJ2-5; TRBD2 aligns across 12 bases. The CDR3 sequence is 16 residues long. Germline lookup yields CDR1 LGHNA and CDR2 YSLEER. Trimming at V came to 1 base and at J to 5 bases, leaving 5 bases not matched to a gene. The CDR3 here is CASSQGTSGRTETQYF. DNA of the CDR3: TGCGCCAGCAGCCAAGGAACTAGCGGGAGGACGGAGACCCAGTACTTC.

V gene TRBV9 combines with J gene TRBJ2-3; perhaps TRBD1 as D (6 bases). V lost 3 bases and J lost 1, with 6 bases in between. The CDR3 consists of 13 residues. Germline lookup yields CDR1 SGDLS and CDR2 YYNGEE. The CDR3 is CASSAGGTDTQYF. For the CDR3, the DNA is TGTGCCAGCAGCGCAGGGGGCACAGATACGCAGTATTTT.

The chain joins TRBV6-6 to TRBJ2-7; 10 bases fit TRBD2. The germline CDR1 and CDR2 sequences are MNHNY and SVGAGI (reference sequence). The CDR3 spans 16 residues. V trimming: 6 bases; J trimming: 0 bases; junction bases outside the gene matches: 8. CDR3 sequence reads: CASRVSGTSDSYEQYF. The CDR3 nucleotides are TGTGCCAGCAGAGTTAGTGGGACTAGCGACTCCTACGAGCAGTACTTC.

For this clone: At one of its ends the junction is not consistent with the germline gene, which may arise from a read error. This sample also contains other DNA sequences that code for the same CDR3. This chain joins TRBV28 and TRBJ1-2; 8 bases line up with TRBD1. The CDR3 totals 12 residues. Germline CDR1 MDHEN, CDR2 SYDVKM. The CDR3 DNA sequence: TGTGCCAGCTACAGGGGGAACTACGGCTACACCTTC. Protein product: CASYRGNYGYTF.

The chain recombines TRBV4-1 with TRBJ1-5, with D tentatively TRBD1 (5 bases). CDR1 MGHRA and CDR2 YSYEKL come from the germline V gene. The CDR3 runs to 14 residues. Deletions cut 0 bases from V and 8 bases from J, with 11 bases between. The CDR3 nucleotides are TGCGCCAGCAGCCAAGAGTCAGGGATGAAGCCCCAGCATTTT. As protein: CASSQESGMKPQHF.

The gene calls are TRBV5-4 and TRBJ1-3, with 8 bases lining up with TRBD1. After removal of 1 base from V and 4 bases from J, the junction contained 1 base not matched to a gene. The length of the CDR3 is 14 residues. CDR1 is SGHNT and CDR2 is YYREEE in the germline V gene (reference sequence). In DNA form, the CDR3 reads TGTGCCAGCAGCTTGAGGGACAGGGGAAACACCATATATTTT. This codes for CASSLRDRGNTIYF.

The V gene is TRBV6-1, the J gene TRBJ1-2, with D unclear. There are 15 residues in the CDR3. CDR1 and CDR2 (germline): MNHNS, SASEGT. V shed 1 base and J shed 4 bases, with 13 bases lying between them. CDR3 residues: CASSEGAGRGYGYTF. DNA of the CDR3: TGTGCCAGCAGTGAAGGAGCGGGGAGAGGCTATGGCTACACCTTC.

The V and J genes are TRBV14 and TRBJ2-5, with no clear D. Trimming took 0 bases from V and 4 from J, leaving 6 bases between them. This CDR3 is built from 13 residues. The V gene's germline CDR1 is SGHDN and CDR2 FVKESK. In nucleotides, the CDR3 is TGTGCCAGCAGCCAAGATCTCCTAGAGACCCAGTACTTC. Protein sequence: CASSQDLLETQYF.

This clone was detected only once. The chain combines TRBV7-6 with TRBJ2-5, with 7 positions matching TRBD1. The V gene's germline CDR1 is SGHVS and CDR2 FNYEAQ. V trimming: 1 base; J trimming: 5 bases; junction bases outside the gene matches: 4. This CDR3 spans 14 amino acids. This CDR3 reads CASSLDPGGETQYF. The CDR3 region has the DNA TGTGCCAGCAGCTTAGACCCAGGGGGTGAGACCCAGTACTTC.

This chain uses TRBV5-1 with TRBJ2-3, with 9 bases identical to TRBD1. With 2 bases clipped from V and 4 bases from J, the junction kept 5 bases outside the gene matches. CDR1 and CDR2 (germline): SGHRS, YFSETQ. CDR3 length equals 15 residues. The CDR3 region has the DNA TGCGCCAGCAGCTTACAGGGGGCAGGAGCAGATACGCAGTATTTT. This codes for CASSLQGAGADTQYF.

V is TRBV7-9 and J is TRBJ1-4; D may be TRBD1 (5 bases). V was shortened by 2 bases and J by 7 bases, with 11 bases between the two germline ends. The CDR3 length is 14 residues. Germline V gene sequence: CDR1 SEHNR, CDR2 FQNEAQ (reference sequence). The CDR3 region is CASSLSQGGEKLFF. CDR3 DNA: TGTGCCAGCAGCTTATCGCAGGGAGGTGAAAAACTGTTTTTT.

The CDR3, as DNA: TGTGCCAGTAGTATAAACAGGGGAGAAAAACTGTTTTTT. This encodes CASSINRGEKLFF. The V call is TRBV19, the J call TRBJ1-4, with TRBD1 matching 7 bases. From germline, CDR1 is LNHDA and CDR2 SQIVND (reference sequence). The CDR3 has 13 amino acids. Trimming at V came to 2 bases and at J to 8 bases, leaving 2 bases not matched to a gene. The full variable domain, rest sourced from reference TRBV19 and TRBJ1-4, is DGGITQSPKYLFRKEGQNVTLSCEQNLNHDAMYWYRQDPGQGLRLIYYSQIVNDFQKGDIAEGYSVSREKKESFPLTVTSAQKNPTAFYLCASSINRGEKLFFGSGTQLSVL.

CDR3 residues: CASSLTGGGYTF. The DNA of the CDR3 is TGTGCCAGCAGCTTAACCGGGGGTGGCTACACCTTC. This rearrangement joins TRBV7-2 to TRBJ1-2; D is perhaps TRBD1 (5 bases). CDR1 and CDR2 (germline): SGHTA, FQGNSA. Trimming stripped 2 bases from V and 7 bases from J, with 8 bases between. The CDR3 contains 12 residues.

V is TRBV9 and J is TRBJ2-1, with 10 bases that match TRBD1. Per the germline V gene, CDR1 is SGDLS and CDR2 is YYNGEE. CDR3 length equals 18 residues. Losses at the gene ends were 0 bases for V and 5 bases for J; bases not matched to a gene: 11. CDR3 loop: CASSVGTSGTGADNEQFF. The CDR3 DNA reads TGTGCCAGCAGCGTAGGGACTTCCGGGACAGGGGCTGACAATGAGCAGTTCTTC.